The present T cell receptor (beta chain) was sequenced within a study of T cell clusters in autoimmune cytopenias. General study results and limits: The T cell clusters came from computational analysis alone and lack functional validation. The cluster-lack signature was not seen for secondary cytopenia versus chronic lymphocytic leukemia. Primary autoimmune cytopenia patients seemingly lacked the physiological T cell clusters found in healthy donors.

One tube held mixed TRB-A and TRB-B primer pools for touch-down PCR. TCRdb re-called the multiplex PCR reads and shows each CDR3 protein once, DNA omitted. Found here are about 3,100 distinct CDR3 sequences; the top ten clones hold about 20%. Per the germline V gene, CDR1 is MNHEY and CDR2 is SMNVEV (reference sequence). The CDR3 has 15 amino acids. TRB amplification used around 260 ng of peripheral blood genomic DNA. This clonotype is labeled medium-sized based on frequency. What it binds is unknown. This sequence originates from a human donor with an autoimmune cytopenia or autoimmune hepatitis (not recorded which). The sequenced material came from peripheral blood. This sequence joins TRBV27 and TRBJ1-2; TCRdb outputs TRBD1, but without DNA this stays unchecked. CDR3 loop: CASSPSGQGIRGYTF.